This record looks at one TCR beta chain sequence and its context. What it binds is unknown. V was clipped by 4 bases and J by 5 bases, with 21 bases between them. Germline CDR1 reads SGDLS; CDR2 reads YYNGEE. This CDR3 is built from 16 residues. The data stem from a study of T cell responses to AZD1222 COVID-19 vaccine. Assay: immunoSEQ multiplex PCR; the TCRdb copy retains only in-frame clones and omits some. Among tens of thousands of clones listed, under 95% were seen once. Study-wide findings and caveats: No day 14 peak samples; only post-peak repertoires were characterized. There were vaccine-associated CD4 TCRs across spike, dominant at 160-218 and 743-854.

This chain connects TRBV9 to TRBJ1-1, with a possible D match to TRBD1 (6 bases). This TCR derives from an adult in good health. The sample was peripheral blood, taken on day 0 of MenACWY control vaccination. The CDR3 spells CASSPDTGRIRTEAFF. The CDR3 DNA follows: TGTGCCAGCAGCCCAGATACAGGGAGGATTCGGACTGAAGCTTTCTTT.